This T cell receptor beta chain is from a study of CD8 T cells in Susac syndrome (dated by TCRdb to between 2018 and 2021). Concerning the study at large: Whether CD8+ T cell activation and differentiation in Susac syndrome was antigen driven was tested using repertoire sequencing.

A word on this clonotype: Its antigen is still unknown. No much larger clonotype is one base removed from it; base qualities were not supplied.

Sequences LGHNA (CDR1) and YNFKEQ (CDR2) are obtained from the germline V gene. Including cysteine and phenylalanine, the CDR3 has 16 amino acids. Only the CDR3 DNA is retained, 48 bases long and in frame from the first base. Trimming takes 2 bases off V and 5 bases off J; junction bases not matched to a gene: 10. RNA was extracted using the RNeasy kit, and about 0.45 to 1 ug of the RNA was reverse transcribed with random hexamers. The immunoSEQ multiplex PCR assay, covering 54 Vbeta and 13 Jbeta segments, was used to amplify TCR beta CDR3 regions. PCR amplification bias was corrected using a synthetic template baseline for primer optimization and computational correction. Per the authors' processing: Reads were annotated to V, D and J genes according to IMGT and were analyzed with immunoSEQ Analyzer, with only productive sequences retained. Clonality was calculated as one minus the Shannon entropy normalized by log2 of the number of productive unique sequences. Public and private clones were assessed among the 100 most prevalent clones of each patient and control. A clone was defined as Susac-specific if it was absent from the healthy and MS cohorts, from more than 850 published viral clones and from other ImmuneACCESS disease sequences. TCRdb reprocessing: public reads trimmed at Q25 with fastp, clones called with MiXCR, in-frame beta chains kept. Each CDR3 protein gets just one entry, which takes the most common genes and DNA from the rows behind it. None of the V and J calls come from the authors' own analysis; TCRdb made them. Present in this sample are about 120,000 distinct CDR3 sequences, around 90% of which were seen just once. Around 0.15% of the sample belongs to the ten largest clones.

The study at large found these results: The study acknowledged that relatively few individuals were included in the TCR sequencing and HLA analysis.

Peripheral blood CD8+ and CD4+ T cells from healthy donors, Susac syndrome patients and multiple sclerosis patients were profiled by high-throughput TCR beta sequencing. Healthy donors were included as age- and sex-matched controls. Bulk CD8+ and CD4+ T cells were purified by magnetic negative isolation, while CD8+ TEMRA cells were enriched using FACS. Blood was collected in EDTA tubes and processed within 24 hours, with PBMCs isolated through density gradient centrifugation. PBMCs destined for TCR sequencing were cryopreserved in liquid nitrogen and later thawed in a 37 °C water bath. The sorted or isolated CD4+, CD8+ and CD8+ TEMRA cells had a purity of 90% or higher.

The specimen sequenced was CD4+ T cells from PBMCs. The chain links TRBV4-2 with TRBJ1-1; the central 8 bases match TRBD1. The clonotype originates from a human donor in good health. The DNA sequence is TGTGCCAGCAGCCAATCCCCCGGGACAGGATTTACTGAAGCTTTCTTT. It encodes CASSQSPGTGFTEAFF.